A single sample gave rise to the 9 T cell receptor beta chains below, sequenced in a study of T cell responses to AZD1222 COVID-19 vaccine (dated by TCRdb to 2020 to 2022). The method behind the library was the immunoSEQ multiplex PCR assay. This is the immuneACCESS table as TCRdb keeps it, with only in-frame sequences that have V and J called. A part of the clones is gone; compared with another copy, unresolved V genes explain less than half, and the rest is unexplained. Counted in this sample were about 40,000 clones; roughly 85% of them appeared once. Jointly, the top ten make up around a quarter of the sample. The sample's time point label, in plain terms: about 28 days (+/-7) after the second vaccine dose. The label giving this sample's treatment or condition can be read as: meningococcal conjugate vaccine given as trial control. The sample consisted of peripheral blood, taken 28 days after the second dose of the MenACWY control vaccine. These receptors came from an adult who received the MenACWY meningococcal vaccine as a control.

The genes are TRBV27 and TRBJ2-7, with TRBD1 matching over 9 bases. V trimming: 8 bases; J trimming: 4 bases; junction bases outside the gene matches: 9. Germline CDR1 and CDR2: MNHEY and SMNVEV (reference sequence). CDR3 length: 14 amino acids. CDR3 sequence reads: CASQSTGTGYEQYF. The CDR3 nucleotides are TGTGCCAGCCAATCAACCGGGACAGGGTACGAGCAGTACTTC.

The V and J genes are TRBV24-1 and TRBJ1-5; D might be TRBD1 (6 bases). V was clipped by 4 bases and J by 5 bases, with 14 bases between them. The CDR3 totals 15 residues. Germline V CDR1 and CDR2: KGHDR, SFDVKD. The CDR3 protein is CATSDARQAHQPQHF. The CDR3 nucleotides are TGTGCCACCAGTGACGCTAGACAGGCTCATCAGCCCCAGCATTTT.

V and J are TRBV2 and TRBJ2-7; 8 bases align to TRBD1. The CDR3 runs 14 residues. The V and J ends lost 8 bases and 5 bases, in that order; junction bases with no gene match: 11. Germline CDR1 is SNHLY and CDR2 is FYNNEI. CDR3 DNA sequence: TGTGCCAGCTGTAGACAGGGGCGACGGAACGAGCAGTACTTC. Translation: CASCRQGRRNEQYF.

V is TRBV5-1 and J is TRBJ2-5, with TRBD1 matching over 10 bases. Trimming at V came to 0 bases and at J to 4 bases, leaving 3 bases not matched to a gene. Germline CDR1 is SGHRS and CDR2 is YFSETQ. CDR3 length equals 15 residues. The CDR3 bases are TGCGCCAGCAGCTTGGCGGGACAGGGGTTAGAGACCCAGTACTTC. Translated: CASSLAGQGLETQYF. Filled out from reference TRBV5-1 and TRBJ2-5, the complete variable domain reads KAGVTQTPRYLIKTRGQQVTLSCSPISGHRSVSWYQQTPGQGLQFLFEYFSETQRNKGNFPGRFSGRQFSNSRSEMNVSTLELGDSALYLCASSLAGQGLETQYFGPGTRLLVL.

This chain uses TRBV5-5 with TRBJ2-5, with 12 positions matching TRBD2. Germline CDR1 reads SGHKS; CDR2 reads YYEKEE (reference sequence). V lost 4 bases, J lost 5 bases, and 6 bases stayed unmatched. The CDR3 sequence is 15 residues long. The CDR3 here is CASSTSGTSGETQYF. CDR3 nucleotide sequence: TGTGCCAGCAGCACCAGCGGGACTAGCGGGGAGACCCAGTACTTC.

V and J are TRBV5-5 and TRBJ1-4; D remains unclear. Trimming left V 4 bases short and J 5 bases short, with 18 bases between. CDR1 is SGHKS, CDR2 YYEKEE, per germline (reference sequence). This CDR3 is built from 16 residues. The CDR3 reads CASSRTLRSLNEKLFF. CDR3 nucleotides: TGTGCCAGCAGCCGTACCCTGCGGAGCCTGAATGAAAAACTGTTTTTT.

The CDR3 protein is CASRPLTLVEREGPGGELFF. CDR3 nucleotide sequence: TGCGCCAGCAGGCCGCTTACCCTGGTGGAGCGGGAGGGCCCCGGCGGGGAGCTGTTTTTT. This sequence joins TRBV10-2 and TRBJ2-2; TRBD2 matches 10 bases. V shed 6 bases, J shed 7 bases, and the junction held 23 bases outside the gene matches. Germline-derived CDR1 and CDR2 are WSHSY and SAAADI. The CDR3 has 20 amino acids.

This sequence joins TRBV28 and TRBJ2-1; D might be TRBD1 (5 bases). The CDR3 runs 15 residues. Trimming pared 6 bases from V and 1 base from J, leaving 13 bases between. The germline V gene has CDR1 MDHEN and CDR2 SYDVKM. DNA for the CDR3: TGTGCCAGCAGCCGATTGACAGCATCCTACAATGAGCAGTTCTTC. Amino acids: CASSRLTASYNEQFF.

The chain has TRBV21-1 and TRBJ2-7; the table's D call TRBD2 went unverified against the DNA. TRBV21-1 is designated a pseudogene. CDR3 length: 12 residues. CDR3 in amino acids: CASSTDSHEQYF. CDR3 nucleotide sequence: TGTGCCAGCAGCACGGACTCCCACGAGCAGTACTTC.